This is a list of T cell receptor beta chains from one sample in a study of cytomegalovirus exposure and HLA in healthy donors. The repertoire was sequenced with immunoSEQ multiplex PCR; TCRdb's copy has only in-frame clones and lacks some. The sample includes over 95,000 clones, 76% of them seen just once. The sample consisted of PBMCs. The receptors derive from a woman aged 40 to 49 in good health and CMV-seropositive. Both conserved end residues are part of each CDR3. The order of the fields is clone size, J gene, V gene, CDR3 length, CDR3 protein. The size field is filled for only some rows; it gives once, few, many or a size class.

NA | TRBJ1-5 | TRBV30 | 14 | CAWSRAGANQPQHF
few | TRBJ1-6 | TRBV6-6 | 16 | CASSTGTNKGVSPLHF
NA | TRBJ2-3 | TRBV29-1 | 14 | CSALAPLSGDTQYF
NA | TRBJ2-2 | TRBV30 | 16 | CAWSVGTSGGTGELFF
NA | TRBJ1-2 | TRBV5-4 | 14 | CASRRQGGSYGYTF
once | TRBJ1-3 | TRBV10-3 | 17 | CAISGGQGPDSGNTIYF
NA | TRBJ1-2 | TRBV6-5 | 14 | CASSYSPRGYGYTF
NA | TRBJ1-3 | TRBV29-1 | 13 | CSVSQGMGNTIYF
NA | TRBJ2-2 | TRBV5-1 | 14 | CASSQQGATGELFF
NA | TRBJ1-1 | TRBV9 | 14 | CASSVEPMNTEAFF
NA | TRBJ2-3 | TRBV14 | 14 | CASSRTSGGNTQYF
NA | TRBJ2-5 | TRBV7-7 | 15 | CASSLGGGRGETQYF
NA | TRBJ1-2 | TRBV19 | 12 | CASSPSGYGYTF
few | TRBJ2-2 | TRBV5-4 | 16 | CASSFLGGVNTGELFF
NA | TRBJ1-1 | TRBV5-1 | 15 | CASSLGGTGPTEAFF
NA | TRBJ2-3 | TRBV6-5 | 14 | CASSYSGGTDTQYF